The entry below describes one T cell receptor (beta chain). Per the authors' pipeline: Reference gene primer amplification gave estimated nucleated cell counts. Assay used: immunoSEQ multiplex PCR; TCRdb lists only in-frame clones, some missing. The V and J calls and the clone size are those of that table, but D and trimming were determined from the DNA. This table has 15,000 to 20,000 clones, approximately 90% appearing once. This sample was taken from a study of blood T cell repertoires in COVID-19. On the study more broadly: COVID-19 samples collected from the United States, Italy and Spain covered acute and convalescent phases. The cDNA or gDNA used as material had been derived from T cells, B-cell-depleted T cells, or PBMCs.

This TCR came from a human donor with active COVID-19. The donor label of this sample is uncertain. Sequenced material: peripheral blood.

The CDR3 DNA reads TGTGCCAGCAGCCACCGGGACAGCTATGGCTACACCTTC. Translated, it gives CASSHRDSYGYTF. The rearrangement joins TRBV11-2 to TRBJ1-2, with 7 nucleotides matching TRBD1. V lost 5 bases, J lost 4 bases, and 4 bases stayed unmatched. The CDR3 is 13 residues long. Looked up from germline, CDR1 is SGHAT and CDR2 is FQNNGV.